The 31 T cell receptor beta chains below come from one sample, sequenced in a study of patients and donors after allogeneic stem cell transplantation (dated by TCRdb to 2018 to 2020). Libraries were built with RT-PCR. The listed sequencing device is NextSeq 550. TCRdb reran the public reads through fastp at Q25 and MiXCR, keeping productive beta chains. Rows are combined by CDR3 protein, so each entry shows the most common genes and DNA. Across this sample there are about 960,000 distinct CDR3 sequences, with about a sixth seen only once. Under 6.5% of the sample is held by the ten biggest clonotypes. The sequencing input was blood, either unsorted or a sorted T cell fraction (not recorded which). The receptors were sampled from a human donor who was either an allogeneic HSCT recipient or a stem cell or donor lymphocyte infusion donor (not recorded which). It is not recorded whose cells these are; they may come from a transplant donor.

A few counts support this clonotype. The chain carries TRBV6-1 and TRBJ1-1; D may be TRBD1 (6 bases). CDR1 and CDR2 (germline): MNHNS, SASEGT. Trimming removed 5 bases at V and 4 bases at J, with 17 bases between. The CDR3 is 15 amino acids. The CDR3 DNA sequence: TGTGCCAGCAGTCGAACACAGGGAGTAGGCACTGAAGCTTTCTTT. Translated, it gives CASSRTQGVGTEAFF.

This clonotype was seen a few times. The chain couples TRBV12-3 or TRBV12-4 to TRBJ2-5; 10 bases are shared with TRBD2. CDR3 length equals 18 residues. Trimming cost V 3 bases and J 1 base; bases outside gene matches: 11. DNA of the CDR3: TGTGCCAGCAGTTTGGGTTCGGTACTAGCGGGGCGCCAAGAGACCCAGTACTTC. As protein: CASSLGSVLAGRQETQYF.

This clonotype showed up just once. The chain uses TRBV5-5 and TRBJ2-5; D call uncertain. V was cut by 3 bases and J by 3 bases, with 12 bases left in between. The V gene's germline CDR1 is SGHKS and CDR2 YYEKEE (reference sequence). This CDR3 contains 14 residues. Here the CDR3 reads CASSSLVGEETQYF. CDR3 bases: TGTGCCAGCAGCTCACTTGTTGGGGAAGAGACCCAGTACTTC.

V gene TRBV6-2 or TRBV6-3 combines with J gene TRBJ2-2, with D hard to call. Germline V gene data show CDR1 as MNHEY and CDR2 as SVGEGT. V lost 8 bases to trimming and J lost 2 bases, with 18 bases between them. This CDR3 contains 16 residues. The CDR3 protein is CASPSVFYPNTGELFF. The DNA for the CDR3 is TGTGCCAGCCCCAGCGTATTTTACCCTAACACCGGGGAGCTGTTTTTT.

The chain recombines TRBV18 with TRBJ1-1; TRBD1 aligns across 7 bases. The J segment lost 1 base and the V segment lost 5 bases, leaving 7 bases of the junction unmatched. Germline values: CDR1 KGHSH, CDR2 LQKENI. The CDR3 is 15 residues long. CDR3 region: CASSIRDSKNTEAFF. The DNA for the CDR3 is TGTGCCAGCTCAATCCGGGACAGCAAGAACACTGAAGCTTTCTTT.

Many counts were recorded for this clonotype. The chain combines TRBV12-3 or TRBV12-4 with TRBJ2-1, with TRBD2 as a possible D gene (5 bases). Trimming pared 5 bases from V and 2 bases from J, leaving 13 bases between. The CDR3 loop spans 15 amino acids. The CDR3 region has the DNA TGTGCCAGCAGTCCCCGGACTGGGCCCTACAATGAGCAGTTCTTC. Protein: CASSPRTGPYNEQFF.

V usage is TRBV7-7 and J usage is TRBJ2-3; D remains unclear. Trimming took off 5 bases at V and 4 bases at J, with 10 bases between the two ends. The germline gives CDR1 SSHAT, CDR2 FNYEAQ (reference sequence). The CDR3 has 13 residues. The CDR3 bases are TGTGCCAGCAGCCCCCAAGTTGCAGATACGCAGTATTTT. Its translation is CASSPQVADTQYF.

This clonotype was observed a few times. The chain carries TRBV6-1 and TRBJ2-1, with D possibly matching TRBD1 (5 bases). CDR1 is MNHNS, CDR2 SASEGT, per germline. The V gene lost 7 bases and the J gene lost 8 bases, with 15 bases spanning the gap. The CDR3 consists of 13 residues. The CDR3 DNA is TGTGCCAGCACACGAGCAGGGTTTTATGAGCAGTTCTTC. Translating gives CASTRAGFYEQFF.

This chain's CDR3 is CASSGTGSYNEQFF. For the CDR3, the DNA is TGTGCCAGCAGCGGGACCGGCTCCTACAATGAGCAGTTCTTC. The chain recombines TRBV14 with TRBJ2-1, with D perhaps assigned TRBD1 or TRBD2 (5 bases each). V lost 5 bases and J lost 0, with 8 bases in between. Germline V lookup: CDR1 SGHDN, CDR2 FVKESK. The CDR3 covers 14 residues.

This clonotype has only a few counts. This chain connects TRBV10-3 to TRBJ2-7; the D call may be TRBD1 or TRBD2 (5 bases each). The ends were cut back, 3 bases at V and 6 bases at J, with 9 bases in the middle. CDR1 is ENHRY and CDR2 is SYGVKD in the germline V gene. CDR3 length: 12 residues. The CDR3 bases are TGTGCCATCAGTGATTTAGGGACCGAGCAGTACTTC. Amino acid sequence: CAISDLGTEQYF.

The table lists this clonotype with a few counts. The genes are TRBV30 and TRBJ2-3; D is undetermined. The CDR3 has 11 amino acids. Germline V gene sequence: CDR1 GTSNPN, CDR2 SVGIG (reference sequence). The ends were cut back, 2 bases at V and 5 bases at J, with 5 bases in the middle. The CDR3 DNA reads TGTGCCTGGAGTCTCAAAGATACGCAGTATTTT. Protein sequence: CAWSLKDTQYF. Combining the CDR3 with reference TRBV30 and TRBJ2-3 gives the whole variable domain SQTIHQWPATLVQPVGSPLSLECTVEGTSNPNLYWYRQAAGRGLQLLFYSVGIGQISSEVPQNLSASRPQDRQFILSSKKLLLSDSGFYLCAWSLKDTQYFGPGTRLTVL.

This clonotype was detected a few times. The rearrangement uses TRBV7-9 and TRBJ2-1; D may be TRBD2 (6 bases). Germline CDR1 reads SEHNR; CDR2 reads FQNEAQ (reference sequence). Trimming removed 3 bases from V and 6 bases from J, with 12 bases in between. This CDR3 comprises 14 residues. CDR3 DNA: TGTGCCAGCAGCTTCGGCGGGGTCATCAATGAGCAGTTCTTC. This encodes CASSFGGVINEQFF.

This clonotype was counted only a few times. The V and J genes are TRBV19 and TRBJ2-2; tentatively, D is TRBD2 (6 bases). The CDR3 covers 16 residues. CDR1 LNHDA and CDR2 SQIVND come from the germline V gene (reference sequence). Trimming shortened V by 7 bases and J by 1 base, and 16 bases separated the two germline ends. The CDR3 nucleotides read TGTGCCAGTACCATCGGGGGAAGCGGGAACACCGGGGAGCTGTTTTTT. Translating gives CASTIGGSGNTGELFF.

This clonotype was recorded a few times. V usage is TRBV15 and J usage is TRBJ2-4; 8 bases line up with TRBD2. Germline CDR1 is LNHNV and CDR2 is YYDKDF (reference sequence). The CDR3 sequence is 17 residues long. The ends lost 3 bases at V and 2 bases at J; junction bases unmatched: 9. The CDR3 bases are TGTGCCACCAGCAGGATTTCCGGGACTAGTTCCAAAAACATTCAGTACTTC. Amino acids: CATSRISGTSSKNIQYF. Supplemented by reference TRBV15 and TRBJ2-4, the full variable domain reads DAMVIQNPRYQVTQFGKPVTLSCSQTLNHNVMYWYQQKSSQAPKLLFHYYDKDFNNEADTPDNFQSRRPNTSFCFLDIRSPGLGDTAMYLCATSRISGTSSKNIQYFGAGTRLSVL.

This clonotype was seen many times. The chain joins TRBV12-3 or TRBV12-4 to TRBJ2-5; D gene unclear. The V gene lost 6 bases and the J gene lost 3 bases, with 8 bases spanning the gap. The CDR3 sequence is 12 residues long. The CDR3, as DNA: TGTGCCAGCAGCCCCGACAAAGAGACCCAGTACTTC. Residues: CASSPDKETQYF.

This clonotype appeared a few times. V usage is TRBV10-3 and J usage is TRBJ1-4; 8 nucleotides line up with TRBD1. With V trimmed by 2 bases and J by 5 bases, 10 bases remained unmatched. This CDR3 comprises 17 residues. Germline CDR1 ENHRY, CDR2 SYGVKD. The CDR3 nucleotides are TGTGCCATCAGTGAGGGGGACAGGATCTTTCGGAATGAAAAACTGTTTTTT. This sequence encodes CAISEGDRIFRNEKLFF.

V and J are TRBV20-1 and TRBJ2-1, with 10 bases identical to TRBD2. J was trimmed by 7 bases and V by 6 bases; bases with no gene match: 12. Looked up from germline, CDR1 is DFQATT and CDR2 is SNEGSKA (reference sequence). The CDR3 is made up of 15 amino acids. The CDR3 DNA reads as TGCAGTGCGTTGGATCTAGCGGGAGCAGGTAATGAGCAGTTCTTC. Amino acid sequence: CSALDLAGAGNEQFF.

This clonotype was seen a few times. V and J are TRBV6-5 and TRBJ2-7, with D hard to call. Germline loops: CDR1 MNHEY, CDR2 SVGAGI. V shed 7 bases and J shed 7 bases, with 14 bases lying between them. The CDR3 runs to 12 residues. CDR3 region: CASKSPSVEQYF. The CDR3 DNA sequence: TGTGCCAGCAAATCCCCTTCGGTGGAGCAGTACTTC.

CDR3 nucleotide sequence: TGTGCCAGCAGTGAGCTCACTGAAGCTTTCTTT. It is translated as CASSELTEAFF. The chain carries TRBV2 and TRBJ1-1; D gene unclear. CDR3 size: 11 residues. The germline CDR1 and CDR2 sequences are SNHLY and FYNNEI. The V and J ends lost 3 bases and 4 bases respectively, with 3 bases between them.

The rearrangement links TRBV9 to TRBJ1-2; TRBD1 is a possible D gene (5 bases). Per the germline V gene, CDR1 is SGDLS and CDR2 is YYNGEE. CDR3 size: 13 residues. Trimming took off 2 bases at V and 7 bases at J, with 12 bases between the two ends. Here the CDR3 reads CASSVEGGTGYTF. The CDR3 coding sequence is TGTGCCAGCAGCGTCGAGGGAGGGACTGGCTACACCTTC.

The CDR3 DNA is TGTGCCAGCAGCCAAGTTAGGGCGATATGGTCCTACGAGCAGTACTTC. This sequence encodes CASSQVRAIWSYEQYF. The genes are TRBV14 and TRBJ2-7; D unclear. Trimming cost V 1 base and J 1 base, with 14 bases left between them. Germline CDR1 and CDR2: SGHDN and FVKESK. The CDR3 covers 16 residues.

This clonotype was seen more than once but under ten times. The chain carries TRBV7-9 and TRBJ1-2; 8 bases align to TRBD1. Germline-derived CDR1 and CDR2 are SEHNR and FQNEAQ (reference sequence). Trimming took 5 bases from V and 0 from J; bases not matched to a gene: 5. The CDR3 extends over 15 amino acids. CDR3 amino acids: CASSATGEANYGYTF. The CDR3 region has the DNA TGTGCCAGCAGCGCGACAGGGGAAGCTAACTATGGCTACACCTTC.

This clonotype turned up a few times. CDR3 DNA sequence: TGCAGTGCTAGAATCGGACAAGGGGTCGTGGGCACTGAAGCTTTCTTT. It codes for CSARIGQGVVGTEAFF. This chain uses TRBV20-1 with TRBJ1-1, with D tentatively TRBD1 (5 bases). V lost 2 bases and J 4 bases, leaving 20 bases between the germline ends. The CDR3 runs to 16 residues. Looked up from germline, CDR1 is DFQATT and CDR2 is SNEGSKA (reference sequence).

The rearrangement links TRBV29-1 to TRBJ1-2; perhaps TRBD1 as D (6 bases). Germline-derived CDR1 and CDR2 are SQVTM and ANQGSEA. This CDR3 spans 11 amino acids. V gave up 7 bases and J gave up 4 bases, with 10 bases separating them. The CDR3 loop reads CSGGGGYGYTF. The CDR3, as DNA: TGCAGCGGCGGGGGCGGCTATGGCTACACCTTC.

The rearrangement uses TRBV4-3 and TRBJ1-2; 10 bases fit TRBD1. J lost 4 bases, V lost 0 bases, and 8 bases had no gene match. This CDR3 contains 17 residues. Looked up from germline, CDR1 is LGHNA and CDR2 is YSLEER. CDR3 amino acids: CASSQDPGQGVTYGYTF. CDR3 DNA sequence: TGCGCCAGCAGCCAAGATCCCGGACAGGGGGTTACCTATGGCTACACCTTC.

The CDR3, as DNA: TGTGCCAGCAGCTCTTCGGGGGGCCTCGAGCAGTATTTT. Translated: CASSSSGGLEQYF. The chain carries TRBV7-9 and TRBJ2-3; weak D call: TRBD2 (7 bases). Germline CDR1 SEHNR, CDR2 FQNEAQ (reference sequence). This CDR3 comprises 13 residues. V lost 4 bases and J 11 bases, leaving 16 bases between the germline ends.

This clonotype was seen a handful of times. The CDR3 spells CASSYSQGFGNTIYF. In DNA, the CDR3 is TGTGCCAGCAGTTACTCGCAGGGGTTTGGAAACACCATATATTTT. This chain uses TRBV6-5 with TRBJ1-3, with D tentatively TRBD1 (6 bases). Germline V lookup: CDR1 MNHEY, CDR2 SVGAGI. Trimming stripped 0 bases from V and 3 bases from J, with 9 bases between. The CDR3 runs to 15 residues.

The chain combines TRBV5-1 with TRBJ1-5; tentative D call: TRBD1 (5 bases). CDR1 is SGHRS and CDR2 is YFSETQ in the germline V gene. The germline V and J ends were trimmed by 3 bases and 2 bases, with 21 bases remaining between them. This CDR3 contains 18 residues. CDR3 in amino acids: CASSSGPRGGTGNQPQHF. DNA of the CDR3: TGCGCCAGCAGCTCGGGACCGCGCGGAGGGACGGGCAATCAGCCCCAGCATTTT.

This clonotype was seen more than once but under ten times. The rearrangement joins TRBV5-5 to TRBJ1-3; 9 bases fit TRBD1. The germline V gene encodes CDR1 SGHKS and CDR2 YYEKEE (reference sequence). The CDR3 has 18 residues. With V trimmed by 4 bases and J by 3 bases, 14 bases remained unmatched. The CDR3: CASSPRGGQGRRGNTIYF. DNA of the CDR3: TGTGCCAGCAGCCCCCGGGGAGGACAGGGGCGCCGTGGAAACACCATATATTTT.

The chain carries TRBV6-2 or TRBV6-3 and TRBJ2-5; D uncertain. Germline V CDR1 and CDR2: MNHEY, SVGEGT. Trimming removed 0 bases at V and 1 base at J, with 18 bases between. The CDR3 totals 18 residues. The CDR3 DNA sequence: TGTGCCAGCAGTTACTCCGGAATCCCACTGGCCTTCCAAGAGACCCAGTACTTC. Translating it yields CASSYSGIPLAFQETQYF.

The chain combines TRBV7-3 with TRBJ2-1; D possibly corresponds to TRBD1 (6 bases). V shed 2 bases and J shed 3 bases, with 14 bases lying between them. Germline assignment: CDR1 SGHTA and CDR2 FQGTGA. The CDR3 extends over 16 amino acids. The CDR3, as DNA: TGTGCCAGCAGCTTACAGGGGACCCCCAACTACAATGAGCAGTTCTTC. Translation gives CASSLQGTPNYNEQFF.